The 22 T cell receptor beta chains in this list originate from one sample, sequenced in a study of quantifying T cell responses using KT2 cells. Study summary: cDNA was made from DNase-treated RNA using alpha and beta constant primers.

An oligo carrying a UMI was ligated to the cDNA 3' end. The first PCR ran roughly 4 cycles with an equimolar RC1.1 and RC1.2 beta primer mix. TCRdb passed the UMI-ligation and nested PCR reads through MiXCR, listing each CDR3 protein once. The sample gives some 48,000 distinct CDR3 sequences, 9.5% to 13% of which show up once; about 10% is in the top ten. The sequenced sample was PBMCs spiked with cells of the T cell clone KT2. Receptors originate from a human donor.

CDR3 in amino acids: CASSPSQGRGTQYF. For the CDR3, the DNA is TGTGCCAGCAGCCCTAGTCAAGGGCGGGGGACCCAGTACTTC. This chain uses TRBV7-8 with TRBJ2-5, with D possibly being TRBD2 (6 bases). CDR1 and CDR2 from the germline V gene are SGHVS and FQNEAQ. This CDR3 region has 14 residues. V dropped 5 bases and J dropped 7 bases, with 17 bases sitting between them.

The CDR3 protein is CAISESGGRALDEQFF. Written as DNA, the CDR3 is TGTGCCATCAGTGAGTCAGGCGGGAGGGCCTTGGATGAGCAGTTCTTC. The rearrangement uses TRBV10-3 and TRBJ2-1; TRBD2 matches at 9 bases. Germline V gene sequence: CDR1 ENHRY, CDR2 SYGVKD. V lost 0 bases and J lost 8; bases outside the gene matches: 8. The CDR3 has 16 amino acids.

A few counts support this clonotype. V gene TRBV5-6 combines with J gene TRBJ2-5; D possibly uses TRBD1 or TRBD2 (6 bases each). The CDR3 runs 13 residues. V was pared by 4 bases and J by 7 bases, with 14 bases between. Germline CDR1 is SGHDT and CDR2 is YYEEEE. DNA for the CDR3: TGTGCCAGCAGCGGAGGGGGGATCGGGACCCAGTACTTC. It encodes CASSGGGIGTQYF.

This clonotype was counted between two and nine times. The V call is TRBV2, the J call TRBJ2-1, with D perhaps TRBD1 (5 bases). Per the germline V gene, CDR1 is SNHLY and CDR2 is FYNNEI. V was trimmed by 3 bases and J by 0 bases, leaving 6 bases between them. The CDR3 length is 14 residues. This CDR3 reads CASSDRASYNEQFF. CDR3 bases: TGTGCCAGCAGTGACAGGGCCTCCTACAATGAGCAGTTCTTC.

This clonotype was seen at least ten times. The V call is TRBV5-4, the J call TRBJ2-1; 11 nucleotides align to TRBD2. Per germline, CDR1 SGHNT and CDR2 YYREEE (reference sequence). The CDR3 is 18 residues long. J gave up 4 bases and V 0 bases, and 9 bases lay outside the gene matches. CDR3: CASSLGPSGTSGYNEQFF. The CDR3 bases are TGTGCCAGCAGCTTGGGCCCCTCTGGGACTAGCGGTTACAATGAGCAGTTCTTC.

This clonotype has only a few counts. The chain links TRBV5-1 to TRBJ2-3; 7 bases map to TRBD1. The germline CDR1 and CDR2 sequences are SGHRS and YFSETQ. The ends lost 4 bases at V and 0 bases at J; junction bases unmatched: 5. This CDR3 has 15 amino acids. The DNA of the CDR3 is TGCGCCAGCAGCGGGGGACAGCTGAGCACAGATACGCAGTATTTT. Translation: CASSGGQLSTDTQYF.

V is TRBV19 and J is TRBJ1-1, with unresolved D. This CDR3 contains 12 residues. V was pared by 4 bases and J by 7 bases, with 10 bases between. Per germline, CDR1 LNHDA and CDR2 SQIVND (reference sequence). The CDR3 DNA reads as TGTGCCAGTAGTAGGCGGTGGGGTGAAGCTTTCTTT. Translation: CASSRRWGEAFF.

This clonotype was seen only a few times. This chain uses TRBV5-6 with TRBJ1-1; D ambiguous. There are 14 residues in the CDR3. Trimming took 2 bases from V and 3 from J, leaving 11 bases between them. CDR1 and CDR2 (germline): SGHDT, YYEEEE. The CDR3 nucleotides read TGTGCCAGCAGCTTCGGAGCGCCGGACACTGAAGCTTTCTTT. This codes for CASSFGAPDTEAFF.

This clonotype was found many times. J is TRBJ2-5 and V is TRBV6-2 or TRBV6-3; tentative D call: TRBD1 (6 bases). Germline CDR1 is MNHEY and CDR2 is SVGEGT. This CDR3 spans 14 amino acids. V lost 10 bases to trimming and J lost 5 bases, with 20 bases between them. Written as DNA, the CDR3 is TGTGCCACGCCGTGGATCAGGGGTCTTGAGACCCAGTACTTC. Protein sequence: CATPWIRGLETQYF.

This clonotype was observed a few times. This chain links TRBV29-1 with TRBJ1-1, with D perhaps TRBD1 (6 bases). CDR3 length: 14 amino acids. The V end was cut by 3 bases, the J end by 4 bases, with 15 bases between. Germline loops: CDR1 SQVTM, CDR2 ANQGSEA. The chain's CDR3 is CSVDVGGAGTEAFF. DNA for the CDR3: TGCAGCGTTGATGTGGGGGGCGCAGGCACTGAAGCTTTCTTT.

The rearrangement links TRBV12-5 to TRBJ2-1, with a weak D call TRBD2 (5 bases). V was clipped by 0 bases and J by 12 bases, with 15 bases between them. Per germline, CDR1 LGHNT and CDR2 FRNRAP. This CDR3 comprises 14 residues. For the CDR3, the DNA is TGTGCTAGTGGTTTGGTACTAGGTGGGGTCGGGCAGTTCTTC. Its translation is CASGLVLGGVGQFF.

The V gene is TRBV12-3 or TRBV12-4, the J gene TRBJ2-1, with D unresolved. The CDR3 length is 13 residues. V lost 2 bases and J 4 bases, leaving 6 bases between the germline ends. CDR3 residues: CASSLNSYNEQFF. CDR3 bases: TGTGCCAGCAGTTTAAATTCGTACAATGAGCAGTTCTTC.

This clonotype has a handful of counts. The V and J genes are TRBV6-6 and TRBJ1-6; no clear D. The germline V gene encodes CDR1 MNHNY and CDR2 SVGAGI (reference sequence). The CDR3 totals 16 residues. The V end was cut by 2 bases, the J end by 1 base, with 9 bases between. CDR3 DNA: TGTGCCAGCAGTTACGGGCCAGGTTCCTATAATTCACCCCTCCACTTT. It translates to CASSYGPGSYNSPLHF.

This clonotype was seen a handful of times. The chain has TRBV7-2 and TRBJ1-1; D perhaps matches TRBD1 (5 bases). Germline V CDR1 and CDR2: SGHTA, FQGNSA. This CDR3 has 13 amino acids. Trimming took off 3 bases at V and 5 bases at J, with 10 bases between the two ends. CDR3 residues: CASSFAGGTEAFF. The CDR3 region has the DNA TGTGCCAGCAGCTTTGCCGGGGGTACTGAAGCTTTCTTT.

The chain couples TRBV4-2 to TRBJ2-1; TRBD2 aligns across 7 bases. V trimming: 2 bases; J trimming: 1 base; junction bases outside the gene matches: 5. The CDR3 is 16 amino acids. CDR1 and CDR2 from the germline V gene are LGHNA and YNFKEQ. The CDR3 protein is CASSQRSSGSYNEQFF. The CDR3 DNA sequence: TGTGCCAGCAGCCAACGATCTAGCGGTTCCTACAATGAGCAGTTCTTC.

V gene TRBV19 combines with J gene TRBJ1-5, with 7 positions matching TRBD1. The J segment lost 0 bases and the V segment lost 6 bases, leaving 5 bases of the junction unmatched. CDR1 and CDR2 (germline): LNHDA, SQIVND (reference sequence). The CDR3 consists of 15 residues. The CDR3 loop reads CASRQGGYSNQPQHF. The CDR3 DNA follows: TGTGCCAGTAGGCAGGGGGGATATAGCAATCAGCCCCAGCATTTT.

This clonotype was observed a single time. CDR3 coding DNA: TGTGCCAGCAGCAATCCTGATCTCCACGGGGAGCGTAATGAAAAACTGTTTTTT. It encodes CASSNPDLHGERNEKLFF. The chain recombines TRBV21-1 with TRBJ1-4. TRBV21-1 is termed a pseudogene. The CDR3 runs to 18 residues.

This chain connects TRBV6-2 or TRBV6-3 to TRBJ2-1, with 7 bases identical to TRBD2. The CDR3 runs to 15 residues. Germline V gives CDR1 MNHEY, CDR2 SVGEGT. The trim removed 7 bases at V and 8 bases at J, leaving 14 bases unmatched. CDR3 protein: CASNRRTSLGDEQFF. The CDR3 bases are TGTGCCAGCAACCGAAGGACTAGTTTGGGGGATGAGCAGTTCTTC.

This clonotype showed up many times. The chain carries TRBV5-1 and TRBJ2-1; D remains unclear. In germline, CDR1 is SGHRS, CDR2 YFSETQ. The V end was cut by 1 base, the J end by 3 bases, with 14 bases between. The CDR3 runs 16 residues. In DNA form, the CDR3 reads TGCGCCAGCAGCTTGATGGTGACCCTAAGCTACAATGAGCAGTTCTTC. It codes for CASSLMVTLSYNEQFF.

The table lists this clonotype with a few counts. The chain combines TRBV5-6 with TRBJ2-4; D may be TRBD2 (6 bases). Germline V gives CDR1 SGHDT, CDR2 YYEEEE. Trimming removed 0 bases at V and 2 bases at J, with 9 bases between. This CDR3 spans 15 amino acids. In DNA form, the CDR3 reads TGTGCCAGCAGCTTGGAGGAGGGAACCAAAAACATTCAGTACTTC. This sequence encodes CASSLEEGTKNIQYF.

The chain joins TRBV12-3 or TRBV12-4 to TRBJ2-1; the match to TRBD2 covers 10 bases. This CDR3 region has 15 residues. V was clipped by 4 bases and J by 4 bases; unmatched bases: 4. The CDR3 protein is CASSSRTSGYNEQFF. CDR3 nucleotide sequence: TGTGCCAGCAGTTCTCGGACTAGCGGATACAATGAGCAGTTCTTC.

The rearrangement joins TRBV4-1 to TRBJ2-1; the D gene is possibly TRBD1 (6 bases). The CDR3 has 17 residues. Deletions cut 0 bases from V and 12 bases from J, with 24 bases between. From germline, CDR1 is MGHRA and CDR2 YSYEKL. Written as DNA, the CDR3 is TGCGCCAGCAGCCAAGAGGTCGCACAGGGACGGGTGGATGGGCAGTTCTTC. Amino acid sequence: CASSQEVAQGRVDGQFF.